The 18 T cell receptor beta chains presented below share a single source sample, sequenced in a study of post-analysis software for immune sequencing data. Broader study findings: Higher frequency in patients than in controls was seen for a handful of TRBV segments, with TRBV5-6, TRBV5-1 and TRBV20-1 among them.

No antigen is known for these receptors. Unique molecular identifiers were built into the TCR beta cDNA libraries. A single record per CDR3 protein comes from TCRdb applying MiXCR to the PCR reads. The data hold roughly 600,000 distinct CDR3 sequences, with around 40% observed a single time. The sequencing input was blood. These receptors came from a girl between 10 and 17 years old with multiple sclerosis.

This chain joins TRBV4-2 and TRBJ1-5; perhaps TRBD1 as D (6 bases). Germline V gene data show CDR1 as LGHNA and CDR2 as YNFKEQ. This CDR3 is 15 amino acids long. V gave up 1 base and J gave up 7 bases, with 14 bases separating them. CDR3: CASSQAPGAGQPQHF. Here the CDR3 DNA reads TGTGCCAGCAGCCAAGCTCCGGGGGCGGGCCAGCCCCAGCATTTT.

This clonotype was counted between two and nine times. V and J are TRBV20-1 and TRBJ2-7; D possibly corresponds to TRBD2 (6 bases). CDR1 DFQATT and CDR2 SNEGSKA come from the germline V gene (reference sequence). Trimming pared 0 bases from V and 0 bases from J, leaving 9 bases between. The CDR3 is 14 amino acids. The CDR3 DNA sequence: TGCAGTGCTAGAGATCCCGGGAGCTCCTACGAGCAGTACTTC. The encoded protein is CSARDPGSSYEQYF.

V and J are TRBV20-1 and TRBJ1-1; 9 nucleotides align to TRBD1. Trimming removed 2 bases from V and 7 bases from J; junction bases left unmatched: 8. The CDR3 totals 14 residues. CDR1 DFQATT and CDR2 SNEGSKA come from the germline V gene (reference sequence). The CDR3 nucleotides are TGCAGTGCTAGAAAAAACAGGGGGCGCATTGAAGCTTTCTTT. Protein sequence: CSARKNRGRIEAFF.

This clonotype was seen a few times. The V and J genes are TRBV4-1 and TRBJ2-5; D is undetermined. Trimming took off 1 base at V and 1 base at J, with 4 bases between the two ends. This CDR3 has 13 amino acids. Per germline, CDR1 MGHRA and CDR2 YSYEKL. CDR3 DNA sequence: TGCGCCAGCAGCCAAGCCTTCCAAGAGACCCAGTACTTC. Its protein is CASSQAFQETQYF.

This clonotype was detected only a few times. The CDR3 DNA is TGCGCCAGCAGCGGCGGACAGTTATCCTACGAGCAGTACTTC. Residues: CASSGGQLSYEQYF. The gene calls are TRBV5-1 and TRBJ2-7, with D possibly TRBD1 on 6 matching bases. V lost 4 bases, J lost 1 base, and 12 bases lay in between. Germline V gene data show CDR1 as SGHRS and CDR2 as YFSETQ. CDR3 length: 14 amino acids. The variable domain in full, with the rest retrieved from reference TRBV5-1 and TRBJ2-7, is KAGVTQTPRYLIKTRGQQVTLSCSPISGHRSVSWYQQTPGQGLQFLFEYFSETQRNKGNFPGRFSGRQFSNSRSEMNVSTLELGDSALYLCASSGGQLSYEQYFGPGTRLTVT.

The V and J genes are TRBV2 and TRBJ2-2; perhaps TRBD1 as D (6 bases). Trimming cost V 6 bases and J 0 bases, with 8 bases left between them. CDR1 is SNHLY and CDR2 is FYNNEI in the germline V gene. This CDR3 contains 14 residues. The CDR3: CASRDSANTGELFF. In DNA, the CDR3 is TGTGCCAGCAGGGACAGCGCGAACACCGGGGAGCTGTTTTTT.

This clonotype was seen a few times. V is TRBV30 and J is TRBJ2-3, with D possibly being TRBD1 or TRBD2 (5 bases each). With 1 base removed from V and 5 bases from J, the gap between germline ends came to 7 bases. The CDR3 length is 12 residues. Germline CDR1 GTSNPN, CDR2 SVGIG (reference sequence). CDR3 protein: CAWSGGGDTQYF. The DNA for the CDR3 is TGTGCCTGGAGTGGTGGGGGAGATACGCAGTATTTT.

J is TRBJ2-1 and V is TRBV20-1; D gene ambiguous. Per the germline V gene, CDR1 is DFQATT and CDR2 is SNEGSKA (reference sequence). V was clipped by 3 bases and J by 0 bases, with 6 bases between them. The CDR3 contains 13 residues. CDR3 loop: CSASPSSYNEQFF. The CDR3 DNA reads as TGCAGTGCTAGTCCGAGCTCCTACAATGAGCAGTTCTTC.

The chain is built from TRBV6-1 and TRBJ2-1, with a tentative D call TRBD2 (6 bases). This CDR3 is built from 18 residues. V shed 3 bases and J shed 0 bases, with 18 bases lying between them. Germline V gene data show CDR1 as MNHNS and CDR2 as SASEGT. The CDR3 loop reads CASSEPASAKSSYNEQFF. As DNA, the CDR3 is TGTGCCAGCAGTGAGCCGGCTAGCGCTAAGAGCTCCTACAATGAGCAGTTCTTC.

The J gene is TRBJ2-7, the V gene TRBV29-1; the D gene could be TRBD1 or TRBD2 (5 bases each). V was cut by 6 bases and J by 4 bases, with 16 bases left in between. The CDR3 totals 13 residues. Germline V gene sequence: CDR1 SQVTM, CDR2 ANQGSEA. The CDR3 loop reads CSVQKTAAYEQYF. CDR3 bases: TGCAGCGTCCAGAAGACAGCGGCGTACGAGCAGTACTTC.

The rearrangement uses TRBV5-1 and TRBJ1-1; D gene uncertain. Per germline, CDR1 SGHRS and CDR2 YFSETQ. The CDR3 is made up of 15 amino acids. Trimming left V 0 bases short and J 2 bases short, with 11 bases between. This chain's CDR3 is CASSLGLLLNTEAFF. CDR3 DNA: TGCGCCAGCAGCTTGGGCCTACTGCTTAACACTGAAGCTTTCTTT.

V and J are TRBV20-1 and TRBJ2-1; TRBD1 matches at 8 bases. Germline V gene lookup returns CDR1 DFQATT and CDR2 SNEGSKA (reference sequence). The length of the CDR3 is 15 residues. The V segment lost 6 bases and the J segment 7 bases; nucleotides outside the gene matches: 14. In nucleotides, the CDR3 is TGCAGTGCCCTGAATGGACAGGGTAGGAGGAATGAGCAGTTCTTC. As protein: CSALNGQGRRNEQFF.

This clonotype came up a few times. The chain recombines TRBV29-1 with TRBJ1-2; 8 nucleotides align to TRBD1. The CDR3 totals 14 residues. V lost 4 bases, J lost 4 bases, and 8 bases stayed unmatched. Per the germline V gene, CDR1 is SQVTM and CDR2 is ANQGSEA. The CDR3: CSVAPRQGAYGYTF. The CDR3 coding sequence is TGCAGCGTTGCTCCCCGGCAGGGGGCCTATGGCTACACCTTC.

V and J are TRBV20-1 and TRBJ2-5, with TRBD1 as a possible D gene (6 bases). V lost 3 bases and J lost 5, with 22 bases in between. In germline, CDR1 is DFQATT, CDR2 SNEGSKA (reference sequence). The CDR3 contains 16 residues. CDR3 sequence: CSARDPGRPRGETQYF. CDR3 sequence (DNA): TGCAGTGCTAGGGACCCCGGGCGGCCAAGGGGGGAGACCCAGTACTTC.

This clonotype turned up a few times. The rearrangement uses TRBV6-5 and TRBJ1-6; D is perhaps TRBD1 (5 bases). CDR3 length: 14 residues. Between the trimmed V and J ends, which lost 5 bases and 10 bases, there was a span of 15 bases. The V gene's germline CDR1 is MNHEY and CDR2 SVGAGI. As DNA, the CDR3 is TGTGCCAGCAGTACCCGGGACCGAGAATCACCCCTCCACTTT. Translating it yields CASSTRDRESPLHF.

This rearrangement joins TRBV12-3 or TRBV12-4 to TRBJ2-5, with D maybe TRBD2 (6 bases). Between the trimmed V and J ends, which lost 3 bases and 4 bases, there was a span of 12 bases. CDR3 length equals 14 residues. The CDR3: CASSFSYGGETQYF. CDR3 DNA: TGTGCCAGCAGTTTTAGCTACGGGGGAGAGACCCAGTACTTC.

The V and J genes are TRBV7-9 and TRBJ2-7; no clear D. The CDR3 runs 15 residues. Germline V gene lookup returns CDR1 SEHNR and CDR2 FQNEAQ (reference sequence). Trimming left V 6 bases short and J 7 bases short, with 22 bases between. As DNA, the CDR3 is TGTGCCAGCAGTTCCCGGGCCTTCCGAAAGGGAGAGCAGTACTTC. Encoded protein: CASSSRAFRKGEQYF.

The rearrangement joins TRBV20-1 to TRBJ2-1; D perhaps matches TRBD2 (5 bases). This CDR3 contains 14 residues. The V end lost 6 bases, the J end lost 7 bases, and 19 bases lay between the germline ends. Germline V gene sequence: CDR1 DFQATT, CDR2 SNEGSKA (reference sequence). The CDR3 protein is CSAKRYAGGNEQFF. The CDR3 DNA reads TGCAGTGCAAAGCGGTACGCGGGTGGGAATGAGCAGTTCTTC.